Below, one T cell receptor (beta chain) is given with its context. Germline DNA was extracted too, while blood RNA derived from unsorted whole blood. HBV chronically infected the treatment-naive patients. There are 15 residues in the CDR3. The germline V gene has CDR1 SGHAT and CDR2 FQNNGV. V lost 5 bases and J lost 4, with 14 bases in between. Synthesis of TCR beta cDNA was carried out from around 540 ng total RNA with a constant-region primer. For TCR beta, libraries were produced by three nested multiplex PCR rounds using slightly modified ARM-PCR. For roughly 10 cycles apiece, the opening two PCR rounds ran with TRBV1-TRBV30 forward primers and a C-beta reverse primer. One entry per CDR3 protein, called by TCRdb with MiXCR from the multiplex PCR reads. Of approximately 340,000 distinct CDR3 sequences listed, almost 65% are singletons. The sample originates from a study of tumor-infiltrating lymphocytes in primary liver carcinoma. Study-wide background: The cohort consisted of patients whose primary liver carcinoma was surgically resected.

This TCR derives from a man in his forties or fifties with primary liver carcinoma and hepatitis B virus infection. Specimen: peripheral blood. The chain uses TRBV11-2 and TRBJ2-2; D perhaps matches TRBD1 (5 bases). The CDR3 nucleotides read TGTGCCAGCAGCCCCAGACAGTTTCCCACCGGGGAGCTGTTTTTT. Translating it yields CASSPRQFPTGELFF.